This TCR beta chain derives from a study of cytomegalovirus exposure and HLA in healthy donors (TCRdb year 2017). Regarding the research as a whole: According to an earlier analysis of around 600 of the donors, 150 million to 200 million T cells yielded 90 million to 140 million unique TCR beta sequences and less than 300 Gb of sequence data. About 330 gigabases of sequencing data and 91 million or so unique TCR sequences made up an early release that covered roughly 670 HLA-typed donors. Among the roughly 400 genotyped donors, around 81% belonged to the genetic ancestry cluster associated with self-reported Caucasian donors. The study was designed to test whether signatures of past pathogen exposure could be identified by cataloging public T cell receptors. Using immunosequencing, the study profiled T cell repertoires from about 610 subjects and related those repertoires to cytomegalovirus serostatus. In addition to the first cohort of several hundred subjects, a separate validation cohort of approximately 120 different subjects was used. The study combined high-throughput TCR immunosequencing, statistical association of individual TCRs with disease status, and machine learning to predict cytomegalovirus infection status. A later analysis re-analyzed previously published TCR beta repertoires from 650 to 800 donors and added high-resolution HLA genotyping to study TCR occurrence patterns. In the later analysis, no new phenotypic data were used to find candidate immune exposures; instead, reliance was placed on TCR beta sequences and their occurrence across donors. To decide whether each TCR beta V gene segment behaved as functional or pseudogenic, an earlier analysis of 587 of the donors relied on high-throughput TCR beta sequencing. Alongside the repertoire data, information on donor age, sex, ethnicity and CMV serostatus was compiled. In a later genetic analysis, genome-wide SNP genotypes for about 65% of the roughly 670 donors were used, and that subset was treated as a discovery cohort. All discovery cohort repertoires had been generated on a single sequencing platform. HLA typing covered class I and class II loci at four-digit resolution. Typing coverage differed by locus: A, B, C, DRB1 and DQB1 were typed in about 629-640 donors, DQA1 in about 500, DPA1 in some 600, and DPB1 in 472. Because of strong linkage in the cohort, four or five DR-DQ haplotypes were treated as single units for association and clustering. On average, 235,054 unique TCR beta nucleotide sequences were sequenced per donor among 350 to 400 genotyped donors of the cohort, with 15% to 20% of those sequences being non-productive.

The receptor library was made with the immunoSEQ multiplex PCR assay. The multiplex PCR relied on a mix of 60 forward primers for TCR Vbeta segments and 13 reverse primers for TCR Jbeta segments. Amplification of the CDR3 region of rearranged TCR beta genes was performed with a multiplex PCR assay on genomic DNA. Amplified TCR beta libraries were sequenced as 87-base-pair reads on the Illumina HiSeq System. Per the original workflow: A later analysis counted around 72 million unique TCR beta chains across the 550 to 800 repertoires, and some 11 million of these chains were shared by at least two donors. A nearest-neighbor algorithm error-corrected the raw reads and collapsed the reads into unique sequences, merging closely related sequences to remove PCR and sequencing errors. To assign V, D and J gene segments, CDR3 sequences were aligned to IMGT reference sequences. For a sequence to be retained, a match of at least six nucleotides to both a V gene segment and a J gene segment was required. Rearrangements were called productive when the CDR3 lacked stop codons and stayed in frame with V and J; all others were non-productive. CDR3 was defined by IMGT convention, running from the second conserved V-encoded cysteine to the conserved J-encoded phenylalanine. The earlier analysis of about 560 of the donors excluded any sequence lacking an unambiguous match to a single V gene segment. An earlier analysis of fewer than 750 of the donors classified V segments as functional when productive rearrangements were above 56.7% and as segregating when the standard deviation between donors was above 5%. A statistical classification framework was developed to diagnose cytomegalovirus status using the catalog of TCR beta chain sequences. V and J gene assignment, in a later analysis, came from comparing TCR nucleotide sequences with IMGT/GENE-DB human TR gene sequences. Using the TCRdist pipeline, a later analysis assigned CDR3 sequences along with most-parsimonious VDJ recombination scenarios. In a later analysis, each TCR beta chain was defined by its CDR3 amino acid sequence together with its V-gene family, and reads lacking a unique V-gene family were excluded. As a way to deal with suspected cross-contamination and a sequencing artifact, a later analysis dropped 450 to 600 nucleotide sequences that were highly shared and had low generation probability. A later analysis calculated a clonal expansion index for each public chain from normalized within-repertoire ranks of inferred template counts. In a later analysis, generation probabilities were computed with a VDJ recombination model fitted to out-of-frame rearrangements, and the resulting probabilities were checked against IGoR. In a later analysis, TCR-TCR, TCR-HLA and TCR-CMV co-occurrence was scored with hypergeometric tests, and a repertoire-size bias correction was applied to TCR pairs. To estimate false discovery rates, a later analysis permuted the HLA or CMV assignments 20 times. In a later analysis, co-occurring TCRs were grouped using DBSCAN, with TCRdist sequence similarity added in when clustering inside HLA-allele-positive subsets. Co-occurrence clustering excluded repertoires with fewer than 30,000 or more than 120,000 public chains, plus five with anomalous nucleotide sharing. Entries here come from immuneACCESS through TCRdb and include only in-frame sequences with V and J called. Some clones fail to appear in such tables; in the studies checked, an unresolved V gene covers under half of the shortfall, and the cause of the remainder is unknown. V and J calls and clone size are copied from that table; D and trimming were computed from the DNA. The sample table records 55,000 to 65,000 clones; around 80% of these occur just once. Roughly 3.5% of the sample goes to the ten largest clones.

In total, over 600 healthy bone marrow donors made up the cohort. At the time of sampling, every cohort member was nominally healthy, though immune exposures that went unrecorded were likely present. The donor was CMV seronegative and belonged to the group of over 300 seronegative cohort members. Each donor provided a peripheral blood sample, and peripheral blood mononuclear cells were used for TCR beta sequencing. The Qiagen DNeasy Blood Extraction Kit was used to extract genomic DNA from the blood cell samples. The germline V gene encodes CDR1 LGHNA and CDR2 YNFKEQ. V loses 4 bases, J loses 8 bases, and the germline ends lie 15 bases apart. Inclusive of the bounding cysteine and phenylalanine, the CDR3 is 14 residues long. The DNA shown is the 42-base CDR3, in frame from base 1. Concerning this clone: The antigen it binds to is not known. No quality values exist for individual bases; no much larger clone is one base distant.

What the research found in general, with its limitations: A cluster of highly shared sequence variants was judged likely to represent a technical artifact of the sequencing pipeline. In a later genetic analysis, a missense DCLRE1C variant was associated with V-gene and J-gene trimming of TCR beta chains, and the association was replicated in an independent cohort. The study gave a list of under 200 TCR beta chains associated with cytomegalovirus. A later genetic analysis reported fewer N-insertions in productive TCRs among donors in an Asian-associated ancestry cluster than the roughly 700-donor mean. Roughly uniform sequencing depth across donors was assumed in presence/absence analyses, although this assumption may not hold. The authors suggested that the approach could potentially be generalized to other disease states and immunological phenotypes. An earlier analysis of 587 of the donors showed that most TCR beta V segments appeared in productive rearrangements either about 90% or about 30% of the time, which broadly matched IMGT annotations. A later analysis found that most CMV-associated TCR beta chains appeared HLA-restricted, with HLA associations seemingly driven largely by CMV exposure. While some public TCRs were present in many individuals, most TCR sequences turned up only very rarely across donors. A later analysis found that TCR association rates varied across HLA loci, with DRB1 alleles showing the most associated TCRs and HLA-C alleles the fewest. The earlier analysis of 587 of the donors excluded fewer than 20 rarely observed V segments, including chromosome 9 orphons, because counts were too low. Because HLA typing was missing for some donors at each locus, association tests included only the typed subset. In this cohort, only TCR beta chains were sequenced, and detectable features were limited by the absence of alpha or paired-chain data. Correlated functional status among segregating V segments might reflect linkage disequilibrium, but an unknown experimental factor could not be ruled out. In a later analysis, several top co-occurrence clusters were reported to appear linked to parvovirus B19, influenza, CMV and Epstein-Barr virus. When HLA alleles, especially DR and DQ, strongly co-occurred, TCR associations were difficult to assign to individual alleles. Some IMGT-functional V segments, including TRBV6-2 and TRBV6-3, could not be told apart with the 87-base-pair reads, so those segments were excluded. A few of the identified cytomegalovirus-associated TCR beta chains were confirmed in vitro to be specific for cytomegalovirus antigens. The classifier was reported to diagnose cytomegalovirus status with high specificity and sensitivity in both the original cohort and the validation cohort. CMV serostatus was the only immune exposure information available for the cohort. A further reported finding was that TCR beta sequences accurately predicted the HLA-A and HLA-B alleles for most subjects in the first cohort. A later analysis found that HLA-associated TCR beta chains were more clonally expanded and had lower generation probabilities than equally common non-associated chains. A later analysis associated some 17,000 TCR beta sequences with specific HLA alleles at a false discovery rate of 0.05.

Material: PBMCs. This TCR came from a woman aged 40 to 55 in good health and CMV-seronegative. The V and J genes are TRBV4-2 and TRBJ2-1; tentative D gene TRBD2, with 6 bases matching. In nucleotides, the sequence is TGTGCCAGCAGCCTAGCGGCGATTGCCGATGAGCAGTTCTTC. Protein translation: CASSLAAIADEQFF.